These 21 T cell receptor beta chains were all obtained from the same sample, sequenced in a study of type 1 regulatory T cells (dated by TCRdb to the early 2020s). The paper as a whole reports these results and caveats: A more restricted TCR repertoire was observed in Tr1 cells than in non-Tr1 cells, and this restriction was interpreted in the study as alloantigen-induced clonal expansion.

Sequencer: Illumina MiSeq. TCRdb took the public reads, trimmed them with fastp at Q25, ran MiXCR for clone calling and kept in-frame beta chains. Identical CDR3 protein sequences are pooled into one entry, listed with their most common genes and DNA. In all, the sample holds approximately 77,000 distinct CDR3 sequences, and roughly 20% of those were seen once. Around 8.1% of the sample is in the top ten clones. The antigens these receptors bind are not known. The sample comprised cultured type 1 regulatory T (Tr1) cells, either the whole culture or a sorted fraction (not recorded which). The sample's cell subset or site label, in plain terms: type 1 regulatory T cells sorted from the T-allo10 product. The receptors were sampled from a human donor in good health.

This clonotype was picked up a small number of times. The chain recombines TRBV20-1 with TRBJ2-1; possibly TRBD2 for D (6 bases). The CDR3 sequence is 14 residues long. Germline CDR1 reads DFQATT; CDR2 reads SNEGSKA (reference sequence). V was shortened by 6 bases and J by 3 bases, with 15 bases between the two germline ends. CDR3 coding DNA: TGCAGTGCCTTACTAGCTCAGAGCTACAATGAGCAGTTCTTC. Translation: CSALLAQSYNEQFF.

The chain is built from TRBV6-6 and TRBJ1-3, with D perhaps TRBD1 (5 bases). Trimming pared 5 bases from V and 4 bases from J, leaving 15 bases between. The CDR3 is 15 amino acids. From germline, CDR1 is MNHNY and CDR2 SVGAGI (reference sequence). The CDR3 is CASSGGTVLGNTIYF. The CDR3 nucleotides read TGTGCCAGCAGTGGCGGGACCGTATTAGGAAACACCATATATTTT.

This clonotype was recorded many times. The chain links TRBV18 to TRBJ2-7, with TRBD1 matching 7 bases. V lost 3 bases to trimming and J lost 2 bases; unmatched junction nucleotides: 4. Per germline, CDR1 KGHSH and CDR2 LQKENI. There are 14 residues in the CDR3. CDR3 nucleotide sequence: TGTGCCAGCTCACCCGGGACAGCTACCTACGAGCAGTACTTC. Translating it yields CASSPGTATYEQYF.

The rearrangement links TRBV12-3 or TRBV12-4 to TRBJ2-7; a possible D gene is TRBD2 (6 bases). The CDR3 is 15 residues long. V shed 3 bases and J shed 5 bases, with 17 bases lying between them. CDR3 DNA: TGTGCCAGCAGTTTGAGTTCGGCAGGGAGGAACGAGCAGTACTTC. Encoded protein: CASSLSSAGRNEQYF.

The rearrangement joins TRBV10-3 to TRBJ2-5, with a possible D match to TRBD2 (6 bases). V was clipped by 2 bases and J by 2 bases, with 6 bases between them. The CDR3 covers 13 residues. From germline, CDR1 is ENHRY and CDR2 SYGVKD. CDR3 sequence reads: CAISEAGQETQYF. For the CDR3, the DNA is TGTGCCATCAGTGAGGCGGGACAAGAGACCCAGTACTTC.

The table lists this clonotype with a few counts. The J gene is TRBJ1-3, the V gene TRBV12-3 or TRBV12-4; D is unclear. The CDR3 consists of 16 residues. Trimming pared 3 bases from V and 0 bases from J, leaving 12 bases between. CDR3 coding DNA: TGTGCCAGCAGTTTGGGTGACCCTCGCTCTGGAAACACCATATATTTT. Translating gives CASSLGDPRSGNTIYF.

The chain uses TRBV15 and TRBJ2-7; D unclear. The ends were cut back, 3 bases at V and 4 bases at J, with 13 bases in the middle. The germline V gene has CDR1 LNHNV and CDR2 YYDKDF (reference sequence). The CDR3 runs 14 residues. The CDR3 DNA reads TGTGCCACCAGCAGTGCTCCGGCCCAATACGAGCAGTACTTC. It translates to CATSSAPAQYEQYF.

This clonotype was picked up a small number of times. The V and J genes are TRBV10-3 and TRBJ2-1, with no clear D. The V and J ends lost 7 bases and 2 bases respectively, with 12 bases between them. Germline assignment: CDR1 ENHRY and CDR2 SYGVKD. This CDR3 region has 14 residues. CDR3 amino acids: CAITTGSPYNEQFF. CDR3 DNA: TGTGCCATCACGACGGGCTCCCCCTACAATGAGCAGTTCTTC.

This chain uses TRBV18 with TRBJ1-1; 8 nucleotides match TRBD1. The germline CDR1 and CDR2 sequences are KGHSH and LQKENI. The J segment lost 6 bases and the V segment lost 2 bases, leaving 8 bases of the junction unmatched. The CDR3 spans 15 residues. The CDR3 nucleotides read TGTGCCAGCTCACCAAGGGCAGGGGGCGAGGCTGAAGCTTTCTTT. Translated: CASSPRAGGEAEAFF.

The V gene is TRBV28, the J gene TRBJ2-1, with D tentatively TRBD2 (5 bases). V was trimmed by 10 bases and J by 8 bases, leaving 15 bases between them. Germline values: CDR1 MDHEN, CDR2 SYDVKM. CDR3 length equals 12 residues. The CDR3: CAIKGLIHEQFF. The CDR3 region has the DNA TGTGCCATCAAAGGACTGATCCATGAGCAGTTCTTC.

The rearrangement joins TRBV5-1 to TRBJ1-2; 9 bases agree with TRBD1. The CDR3 contains 15 residues. With V trimmed by 6 bases and J by 10 bases, 16 bases remained unmatched. CDR1 is SGHRS, CDR2 YFSETQ, per germline. The CDR3 coding sequence is TGCGCCAGCACCCCCCCCGGGACAGGGAGAGCTGACTACACCTTC. Amino acids: CASTPPGTGRADYTF.

This chain joins TRBV12-3 or TRBV12-4 and TRBJ1-1; unclear D gene. V was trimmed by 1 base and J by 7 bases, leaving 16 bases between them. CDR3 size: 15 residues. The CDR3 DNA reads as TGTGCCAGCAGTTTAGTTGGTGGCAGACAACTTGAAGCTTTCTTT. Translation: CASSLVGGRQLEAFF.

This chain connects TRBV9 to TRBJ1-2; 9 positions agree with TRBD1. Germline trimming cut 4 bases from V and 5 bases from J; bases unmatched to any gene: 9. This CDR3 comprises 15 residues. Germline lookup yields CDR1 SGDLS and CDR2 YYNGEE. The CDR3 DNA reads TGTGCCAGCAGCCTAGACCCGACAGGGGGGTATGGCTACACCTTC. Translation: CASSLDPTGGYGYTF.

The chain carries TRBV20-1 and TRBJ1-6; TRBD1 agrees at 8 bases. There are 12 residues in the CDR3. Germline-derived CDR1 and CDR2 are DFQATT and SNEGSKA (reference sequence). The V and J ends lost 5 bases and 6 bases, in that order; junction bases with no gene match: 0. CDR3 DNA sequence: TGCAGTGCTGACAGGGGTAATTCACCCCTCCACTTT. Encoded protein: CSADRGNSPLHF.

This clonotype is medium-sized in the sample. The chain has TRBV12-3 or TRBV12-4 and TRBJ2-4; 10 positions match TRBD1. The CDR3 extends over 12 amino acids. With 4 bases clipped from V and 14 bases from J, the junction kept 5 bases outside the gene matches. CDR3 nucleotides: TGTGCCAGCAGTTCCCAGACAGGGGGCAAGTACTTC. Translated: CASSSQTGGKYF.

This clonotype was counted at least ten times. The genes are TRBV7-3 and TRBJ2-3, with 9 bases aligning to TRBD2. The CDR3 is 16 amino acids. The germline V gene encodes CDR1 SGHTA and CDR2 FQGTGA. J gave up 5 bases and V 1 base, and 7 bases lay outside the gene matches. The CDR3, as DNA: TGTGCCAGCAGCTTAATGGCGGGAGGGCCTAAAGATACGCAGTATTTT. Amino acid sequence: CASSLMAGGPKDTQYF.

This clonotype was seen many times. The CDR3 nucleotides read TGTGCCAGCAGGGATACAGGGGGGTCGAAGACCCAGTACTTC. Its protein product is CASRDTGGSKTQYF. This sequence joins TRBV12-3 or TRBV12-4 and TRBJ2-5; 8 bases align to TRBD1. The J segment lost 6 bases and the V segment lost 6 bases, leaving 9 bases of the junction unmatched. The length of the CDR3 is 14 residues.

There are many counts of this clonotype. This chain links TRBV5-1 with TRBJ1-4; 9 bases are shared with TRBD1. The V gene's germline CDR1 is SGHRS and CDR2 YFSETQ. The length of the CDR3 is 15 residues. With V trimmed by 3 bases and J by 13 bases, 13 bases remained unmatched. Here the CDR3 reads CASSSRTGTGYGLFF. The CDR3 DNA sequence: TGCGCCAGCAGCTCGAGGACCGGGACAGGGTATGGACTGTTTTTT.

This clonotype was picked up a small number of times. The chain recombines TRBV18 with TRBJ2-7, with 9 bases that match TRBD2. The CDR3 covers 18 residues. J gave up 2 bases and V 0 bases, and 11 bases lay outside the gene matches. Germline CDR1 reads KGHSH; CDR2 reads LQKENI. As DNA, the CDR3 is TGTGCCAGCTCACCACCAAATAAGTTGGCTAGCGGGACCTACGAGCAGTACTTC. This codes for CASSPPNKLASGTYEQYF.

This clonotype occurred many times. The rearrangement links TRBV20-1 to TRBJ2-7, with 9 bases aligning to TRBD2. After removal of 0 bases from V and 6 bases from J, the junction contained 12 bases not matched to a gene. The CDR3 extends over 16 amino acids. Germline V gives CDR1 DFQATT, CDR2 SNEGSKA (reference sequence). Here the CDR3 DNA reads TGCAGTGCTAGAGACCGCCTTAGCGGGAGTAAGGTCGAGCAGTACTTC. Protein product: CSARDRLSGSKVEQYF.

This clonotype was seen many times. The V gene is TRBV4-3, the J gene TRBJ2-7; 13 positions match TRBD2. CDR1 LGHNA and CDR2 YSLEER come from the germline V gene. Unmatched junction bases numbered 0, after V lost 1 base and J lost 3 bases. The CDR3 spans 15 residues. The CDR3 DNA reads TGCGCCAGCAGCCAAGGACTAGCGGGGGGCTACGAGCAGTACTTC. As protein: CASSQGLAGGYEQYF.